This is a list of T cell receptor beta chains from one sample in a study of read filtering for tumor transcriptome and immune sequencing. One entry per CDR3 protein, called by TCRdb with MiXCR from the reads. The sample gives about 22,000 distinct CDR3 sequences, roughly 15% of which show up once; 60% to 80% is in the top ten. Sequenced material: a population of CD138-negative cells sorted from bone marrow. The receptors originated from a donor aged 40 or older with multiple myeloma. CDR3s include the opening cysteine and the closing phenylalanine or tryptophan. The order of the fields is clone size, D gene, V gene, J gene, CDR3 protein, CDR3 DNA. The D gene is left open where the match is weak. The size of a clone is reported for some rows only, either as once, few or many, or as a class for expanded clones.

abundance: NA
d_gene: NA
v_gene: TRBV7-2
j_gene: TRBJ2-5
CDR3aa: CASSPGGEETQCF
CDR3nt: TGTGCCAGCAGCCCTGGGGGCGAGGAGACCCAGTGCTTC

abundance: many
d_gene: NA
v_gene: TRBV7-9
j_gene: TRBJ2-5
CDR3aa: CASSLVRRDQTQYF
CDR3nt: TGTGCCAGCAGCTTAGTTCGCCGGGATCAGACCCAGTACTTC

abundance: many
d_gene: TRBD1
v_gene: TRBV11-2
j_gene: TRBJ2-2
CDR3aa: CASSFPGQDLTGELFF
CDR3nt: TGTGCCAGCAGCTTCCCGGGACAGGACCTCACCGGGGAGCTGTTTTTT

abundance: many
d_gene: NA
v_gene: TRBV7-9
j_gene: TRBJ2-1
CDR3aa: CASSFSLATYNEQFF
CDR3nt: TGTGCCAGCAGCTTCTCGCTAGCGACTTACAATGAGCAGTTCTTC

abundance: many
d_gene: TRBD2
v_gene: TRBV29-1
j_gene: TRBJ2-3
CDR3aa: CSGTGLAGSGDTQYF
CDR3nt: TGCAGCGGGACCGGACTAGCGGGTTCTGGAGATACGCAGTATTTT

abundance: many
d_gene: NA
v_gene: TRBV29-1
j_gene: TRBJ2-2
CDR3aa: CSVERTDSNTGELFF
CDR3nt: TGCAGCGTTGAACGGACCGATTCGAACACCGGGGAGCTGTTTTTT

abundance: many
d_gene: NA
v_gene: TRBV20-1
j_gene: TRBJ2-7
CDR3aa: CSARDSRDSFGEQYF
CDR3nt: TGCAGTGCTAGAGATTCCCGGGACTCCTTCGGGGAGCAGTACTTC

abundance: many
d_gene: NA
v_gene: TRBV7-6
j_gene: TRBJ2-5
CDR3aa: CASSFFAGVGQSQYF
CDR3nt: TGTGCCAGCAGCTTCTTCGCGGGAGTGGGACAGTCCCAGTACTTC

abundance: many
d_gene: TRBD1
v_gene: TRBV12-3/TRBV12-4
j_gene: TRBJ2-5
CDR3aa: CASSPTGTGGETQYF
CDR3nt: TGTGCCAGCAGCCCCACCGGGACAGGGGGGGAGACCCAGTACTTC

abundance: many
d_gene: NA
v_gene: TRBV5-1
j_gene: TRBJ2-7
CDR3aa: CASSLEGYEQYF
CDR3nt: TGCGCCAGCAGCTTGGAGGGGTACGAGCAGTACTTC

abundance: many
d_gene: NA
v_gene: TRBV12-3/TRBV12-4
j_gene: TRBJ2-4
CDR3aa: CASSLADLAKNIQYF
CDR3nt: TGTGCCAGCAGTTTGGCGGATCTAGCCAAAAACATTCAGTACTTC

abundance: many
d_gene: NA
v_gene: TRBV12-3/TRBV12-4
j_gene: TRBJ2-6
CDR3aa: CASSLRGANVLTF
CDR3nt: TGTGCCAGCAGTTTACGTGGGGCCAACGTCCTGACTTTC

abundance: NA
d_gene: TRBD2
v_gene: TRBV11-2
j_gene: TRBJ2-2
CDR3aa: CASSLLGSSGRNAGELFF
CDR3nt: TGTGCCAGCAGCTTACTCGGCTCGAGCGGGAGGAATGCCGGGGAGCTGTTTTTT

abundance: NA
d_gene: TRBD2
v_gene: TRBV29-1
j_gene: TRBJ2-2
CDR3aa: CSVEGLPGLARTGELFF
CDR3nt: TGCAGCGTTGAAGGACTCCCGGGACTAGCTAGAACCGGGGAGCTGTTTTTT

abundance: NA
d_gene: NA
v_gene: TRBV29-1
j_gene: TRBJ2-1
CDR3aa: CSSEEVSYNEQFF
CDR3nt: TGCAGCAGCGAGGAGGTCTCCTACAATGAGCAGTTCTTC

abundance: many
d_gene: NA
v_gene: TRBV27
j_gene: TRBJ2-2
CDR3aa: CASAPLTSTGELFF
CDR3nt: TGTGCCAGCGCCCCACTAACGAGCACCGGGGAGCTGTTTTTT

abundance: many
d_gene: TRBD2
v_gene: TRBV6-5
j_gene: TRBJ2-5
CDR3aa: CASSYSLAGGDQYF
CDR3nt: TGTGCCAGCAGTTACTCTTTAGCGGGAGGGGACCAGTACTTC

abundance: many
d_gene: NA
v_gene: TRBV20-1
j_gene: TRBJ2-3
CDR3aa: CSALSGRTTDTQYF
CDR3nt: TGCAGTGCACTATCGGGACGAACCACAGATACGCAGTATTTT

abundance: NA
d_gene: NA
v_gene: TRBV20-1
j_gene: TRBJ2-3
CDR3aa: CGADPHTDTQYF
CDR3nt: TGCGGTGCCGATCCGCACACAGATACGCAGTATTTT

abundance: many
d_gene: TRBD2
v_gene: TRBV7-2
j_gene: TRBJ2-1
CDR3aa: CASSLGLAGGLDEQFF
CDR3nt: TGTGCCAGCAGCTTAGGACTAGCGGGAGGGCTAGATGAGCAGTTCTTC

abundance: once
d_gene: TRBD2
v_gene: TRBV11-2
j_gene: TRBJ2-1
CDR3aa: CASSATGTSGSLNEQFF
CDR3nt: TGTGCCAGCAGCGCCACCGGGACTAGCGGGAGTCTCAATGAGCAGTTCTTC

abundance: many
d_gene: TRBD1
v_gene: TRBV29-1
j_gene: TRBJ2-1
CDR3aa: CSAGTGLNEQFF
CDR3nt: TGCAGCGCAGGGACAGGGTTAAATGAGCAGTTCTTC

abundance: many
d_gene: NA
v_gene: TRBV27
j_gene: TRBJ2-2
CDR3aa: CASTSGSSGNTGELFF
CDR3nt: TGTGCCAGCACCTCGGGAAGTAGCGGAAACACCGGGGAGCTGTTTTTT

abundance: many
d_gene: TRBD1
v_gene: TRBV11-2
j_gene: TRBJ1-1
CDR3aa: CASSPTRGQGKNTEAFF
CDR3nt: TGTGCCAGCAGCCCCACAAGGGGACAGGGTAAGAACACTGAAGCTTTCTTT

abundance: NA
d_gene: NA
v_gene: TRBV29-1
j_gene: TRBJ2-7
CDR3aa: CSAYQTGSSYEQYF
CDR3nt: TGCAGCGCTTACCAGACAGGCAGCTCCTACGAGCAGTACTTC

abundance: many
d_gene: NA
v_gene: TRBV6-6
j_gene: TRBJ2-7
CDR3aa: CASSYLEAGQPYEQYF
CDR3nt: TGTGCCAGCAGTTACTTGGAGGCGGGTCAACCCTACGAGCAGTACTTC

abundance: many
d_gene: NA
v_gene: TRBV5-1
j_gene: TRBJ2-1
CDR3aa: CASSGAGFYNEQFF
CDR3nt: TGCGCCAGCAGCGGGGCGGGATTTTACAATGAGCAGTTCTTC

abundance: many
d_gene: TRBD1
v_gene: TRBV4-1
j_gene: TRBJ2-7
CDR3aa: CASSQLTGGEQYF
CDR3nt: TGCGCCAGCAGCCAGCTGACAGGGGGCGAGCAGTACTTC

abundance: many
d_gene: NA
v_gene: TRBV6-1
j_gene: TRBJ2-3
CDR3aa: CASIKTIRTDTQYF
CDR3nt: TGTGCCAGCATTAAGACAATCCGCACAGATACGCAGTATTTT